Below, 13 T cell receptor beta chains from the same sample are listed, as sequenced in a study of Graves' ophthalmopathy and Graves' hyperthyroidism. Researchers took RNA transcripts and amplified TCR beta CDR3 regions from them. The first round was an RT-PCR with HTBI primers, and the second round was a multiplex PCR. TCRdb re-called the multiplex PCR reads through MiXCR, storing one row per CDR3 protein. The data show some 1.1 million distinct CDR3 sequences, less than 45% seen once. The sequenced sample was peripheral blood or thyroid tissue (not recorded which). These receptors were taken from an adult man with Graves' hyperthyroidism.

This clonotype was recorded only once. The chain couples TRBV7-6 to TRBJ2-6; TRBD1 matches at 8 bases. Germline loops: CDR1 SGHVS, CDR2 FNYEAQ. The CDR3 sequence is 17 residues long. After removal of 4 bases from V and 0 bases from J, the junction contained 5 bases not matched to a gene. The CDR3 DNA reads as TGTGCCAGCAGCTCAGCAGGGGGCCTCTCTGGGGCCAACGTCCTGACTTTC. It is translated as CASSSAGGLSGANVLTF.

At least ten counts were recorded for this clonotype. The V gene is TRBV7-2, the J gene TRBJ2-5; TRBD2 matches at 8 bases. Germline CDR1 and CDR2: SGHTA and FQGNSA. Trimming at V came to 6 bases and at J to 5 bases, leaving 8 bases not matched to a gene. The CDR3 runs to 14 residues. The CDR3 protein is CASRRAGGEETQYF. The CDR3, as DNA: TGTGCCAGCAGGCGGGCGGGGGGCGAGGAGACCCAGTACTTC.

This clonotype was observed at least ten times. J is TRBJ1-6 and V is TRBV2, with TRBD1 matching over 7 bases. The V gene's germline CDR1 is SNHLY and CDR2 FYNNEI. CDR3 length: 15 residues. Trimming cost V 4 bases and J 8 bases; bases outside gene matches: 8. The CDR3 nucleotides are TGTGCCAGCAGTGGGACAGGATCTGCGTATTCACCCCTCCACTTT. This gives the protein CASSGTGSAYSPLHF.

V is TRBV12-3 or TRBV12-4 and J is TRBJ1-5, with unresolved D. V lost 10 bases, J lost 11 bases, and 21 bases lay in between. The CDR3 loop spans 13 amino acids. The CDR3 DNA sequence: TGTGCCATCGCTAGCGGGAGAGCGGAGACCCAGCATTTT. It specifies CAIASGRAETQHF.

The chain is built from TRBV7-2 and TRBJ1-5; 11 positions agree with TRBD1. The CDR3 covers 15 residues. The ends lost 5 bases at V and 11 bases at J; junction bases unmatched: 11. Per the germline V gene, CDR1 is SGHTA and CDR2 is FQGNSA. The CDR3 bases are TGTGCCAGCAGCACAGGACAGGGGGCCCAAGAGACCCAGCATTTT. Translating it yields CASSTGQGAQETQHF.

With regard to this clonotype: This CDR3 fails to terminate in the conserved phenylalanine or tryptophan, so it likely reflects a read error. Because the CDR3's place on the DNA is in doubt, the DNA is left out and the CDR3 is given as listed by TCRdb. This chain links TRBV25-1 with TRBJ2-6; whether TRBD1, the table's D call, matches the DNA was not checked. The CDR3 comprises 8 residues, both ends counted. In germline, CDR1 is MGHDK, CDR2 SYGVNS. The CDR3 here is CASSEPPG.

This clonotype was seen only a few times. The chain carries TRBV29-1 and TRBJ2-5, with TRBD1 as a possible D gene (6 bases). The CDR3 contains 10 residues. Trimming shortened V by 3 bases and J by 9 bases, and 8 bases separated the two germline ends. The germline V gene encodes CDR1 SQVTM and CDR2 ANQGSEA. The CDR3 here is CSVDKGAQYF. The CDR3, as DNA: TGCAGCGTTGACAAGGGGGCCCAGTACTTC. The whole variable domain, filled in from reference TRBV29-1 and TRBJ2-5, reads SAVISQKPSRDICQRGTSLTIQCQVDSQVTMMFWYRQQPGQSLTLIATANQGSEATYESGFVIDKFPISRPNLTFSTLTVSNMSPEDSSIYLCSVDKGAQYFGPGTRLLVL.

This clonotype was counted ten times or more. V and J are TRBV5-4 and TRBJ2-5, with TRBD2 matching over 7 bases. V was clipped by 4 bases and J by 5 bases; unmatched bases: 8. There are 14 residues in the CDR3. CDR1 SGHNT and CDR2 YYREEE come from the germline V gene (reference sequence). The CDR3 loop is CASSPSGVGETQYF. CDR3 sequence (DNA): TGTGCCAGCAGCCCGAGCGGGGTAGGGGAGACCCAGTACTTC.

This clonotype was found many times. This chain joins TRBV5-1 and TRBJ2-5, with a tentative D call TRBD1 (7 bases). The CDR3 extends over 14 amino acids. From germline, CDR1 is SGHRS and CDR2 YFSETQ. Trimming left V 4 bases short and J 5 bases short, with 15 bases between. CDR3 DNA: TGCGCCAGCAGCGGAGGGACAGTAGGGGAGACCCAGTACTTC. Encoded protein: CASSGGTVGETQYF.

This clonotype was counted at least ten times. The CDR3 DNA reads TGTGCCAGCAGCCAAGACCCAGGGGCGAGCAATCAGCCCCAGCATTTT. Its protein product is CASSQDPGASNQPQHF. The V gene is TRBV4-2, the J gene TRBJ1-5; D is perhaps TRBD1 (6 bases). Germline CDR1 and CDR2: LGHNA and YNFKEQ. This CDR3 spans 16 amino acids. The V and J ends lost 0 bases and 1 base respectively, with 10 bases between them.

There are a few counts of this clonotype. The rearrangement joins TRBV7-9 to TRBJ1-1; no clear D gene. V was clipped by 6 bases and J by 7 bases, with 9 bases between them. Germline V lookup: CDR1 SEHNR, CDR2 FQNEAQ (reference sequence). CDR3 size: 11 residues. CDR3 bases: TGTGCCAGCAGTCCCGAGGGTGAAGCTTTCTTT. Amino acid sequence: CASSPEGEAFF.

Concerning this clonotype itself: A much larger clone differs from this one at a single base, so this may be a read error. This chain connects TRBV4-3 to TRBJ1-1, with D perhaps matching TRBD1 (6 bases). The germline gives CDR1 LGHNA, CDR2 YSLEER. CDR3 length: 15 amino acids. The DNA of the CDR3 is TGCGCCAGCAGCCATGAGTGGGGGGCGAACACTGAATCTTTCTTT. Protein product: CASSHEWGANTESFF.

This clonotype appeared many times. For the CDR3, the DNA is TGTGCCAGCAGCTTAGGACAGGGAAGCACAGATACGCAGTATTTT. Translated: CASSLGQGSTDTQYF. The V call is TRBV7-9, the J call TRBJ2-3, with 7 bases aligning to TRBD1. Germline V gene data show CDR1 as SEHNR and CDR2 as FQNEAQ (reference sequence). CDR3 length: 15 residues. J gave up 0 bases and V 1 base, and 1 base lay outside the gene matches.